One sample yielded the 4 T cell receptor beta chains listed below, sequenced in a study of a mutant IDH1 vaccine in newly diagnosed glioma (dated by TCRdb to about 2021). Library method: the immunoSEQ multiplex PCR assay. TCRdb took this table from immuneACCESS and kept in-frame rearrangements with V and J called. Such tables lack part of the clones; where checked against another copy, unresolved V genes explain under half of the gap, and the rest is unexplained. The sample data list over 50,000 clones, and around three quarters of these were observed just once. Around 4.6% of the sample is in the top ten clones. The time point label, read with the paper, signifies: week 47, end of study. Every vaccine dose consisted of 300 ug of a 20-mer mutant IDH1 peptide in Montanide, administered subcutaneously together with topical imiquimod. Their cognate antigens are unknown. The specimen was PBMCs, collected from a glioma patient whose treatment included an IDH1 peptide vaccine. Every receptor here comes from a woman aged 35 to 49 with glioma. Some clones in this sample may be carry-over from other donors' samples.

The chain links TRBV9 to TRBJ2-3, with 9 bases that match TRBD2. V lost 4 bases to trimming and J lost 10 bases; unmatched junction nucleotides: 13. Germline V gives CDR1 SGDLS, CDR2 YYNGEE. The CDR3 runs 15 residues. The CDR3 DNA reads as TGTGCCAGCAGCCCCGGGACTAGCAGACCAGGGGCGCAGTATTTT. Protein: CASSPGTSRPGAQYF.

V usage is TRBV5-1 and J usage is TRBJ1-1; 7 bases match TRBD1. This CDR3 is built from 15 residues. With 3 bases clipped from V and 0 bases from J, the junction kept 5 bases outside the gene matches. Looked up from germline, CDR1 is SGHRS and CDR2 is YFSETQ. The CDR3 coding sequence is TGCGCCAGCAGCTGGGGGGACAGAATGAACACTGAAGCTTTCTTT. Translation gives CASSWGDRMNTEAFF.

CDR3 in DNA: TGTGCCAGCAGTAAGGTAGGAGGAAACACCATATATTTT. Translation gives CASSKVGGNTIYF. V gene TRBV5-4 combines with J gene TRBJ1-3; D unresolved. CDR3 length: 13 amino acids. Trimming cost V 5 bases and J 4 bases, with 10 bases left between them. Germline values: CDR1 SGHNT, CDR2 YYREEE (reference sequence).

The V gene is TRBV6-5, the J gene TRBJ2-5; D is unresolved. The CDR3 is 15 residues long. The germline V and J ends were trimmed by 4 bases and 3 bases, with 15 bases remaining between them. Germline V gene lookup returns CDR1 MNHEY and CDR2 SVGAGI. CDR3 region: CASSLPRSGKETQYF. CDR3 nucleotide sequence: TGTGCCAGCAGTTTACCTCGGTCGGGTAAAGAGACCCAGTACTTC.